Below, 9 T cell receptor beta chains from the same sample are listed, as sequenced in a study of OX40 agonist ivuxolimab in advanced cancers. The method was immunoSEQ multiplex PCR; TCRdb's version includes in-frame clones alone and lacks a portion of them. Of approximately 81,000 clones detected, more than 65% appear once; the ten largest clones hold about 4.6%. The sample consisted of CD4+ or CD8+ T cells sorted from blood, taken in a trial of the OX40 agonist ivuxolimab. All receptors derive from an adult with an advanced solid tumor such as melanoma, head and neck, liver or kidney cancer.

The chain carries TRBV30 and TRBJ1-5; D is uncertain. The CDR3 is 15 amino acids. V dropped 1 base and J dropped 0 bases, with 10 bases sitting between them. Germline V lookup: CDR1 GTSNPN, CDR2 SVGIG (reference sequence). CDR3 in DNA: TGTGCCTGGAGTGATGGGCAATATAGCAATCAGCCCCAGCATTTT. Residues: CAWSDGQYSNQPQHF. Complete variable domain (other parts from reference TRBV30 and TRBJ1-5): SQTIHQWPATLVQPVGSPLSLECTVEGTSNPNLYWYRQAAGRGLQLLFYSVGIGQISSEVPQNLSASRPQDRQFILSSKKLLLSDSGFYLCAWSDGQYSNQPQHFGDGTRLSIL.

The V and J genes are TRBV4-1 and TRBJ1-5, with D perhaps TRBD1 (5 bases). V lost 3 bases and J 7 bases, leaving 16 bases between the germline ends. Germline CDR1 and CDR2: MGHRA and YSYEKL. This CDR3 comprises 15 residues. CDR3 loop: CASSQDWEGWQPQHF. The CDR3 nucleotides are TGCGCCAGCAGCCAGGATTGGGAGGGGTGGCAGCCCCAGCATTTT.

V is TRBV4-3 and J is TRBJ2-2, with D tentatively TRBD1 (6 bases). Trimming shortened V by 4 bases and J by 8 bases, and 17 bases separated the two germline ends. Per the germline V gene, CDR1 is LGHNA and CDR2 is YSLEER. The CDR3 has 15 amino acids. The CDR3 protein is CASSRGTQRTGELFF. The CDR3 DNA follows: TGCGCCAGCAGCCGAGGGACACAACGGACAGGGGAGCTGTTTTTT.

This clone was seen more than once but under ten times. The rearrangement links TRBV2 to TRBJ2-7; 12 bases agree with TRBD2. Germline CDR1 reads SNHLY; CDR2 reads FYNNEI. This CDR3 has 15 amino acids. The junction had 7 bases not matched to a gene; V was cut back by 6 bases and J by 4 bases. The DNA of the CDR3 is TGTGCCAGCAGGAATGGACTAGCGGGATCTTACGAGCAGTACTTC. It encodes CASRNGLAGSYEQYF. Full variable domain (remainder filled in from reference TRBV2 and TRBJ2-7): EPEVTQTPSHQVTQMGQEVILRCVPISNHLYFYWYRQILGQKVEFLVSFYNNEISEKSEIFDDQFSVERPDGSNFTLKIRSTKLEDSAMYFCASRNGLAGSYEQYFGPGTRLTVT.

As to this clone: The junction departs from the called germline gene at one end, perhaps through a read error. The chain combines TRBV5-1 with TRBJ2-3; maybe TRBD1 (5 bases). The CDR3 is 16 amino acids. Germline CDR1 is SGHRS and CDR2 is YFSETQ. CDR3 sequence: CASSPGPPAHTNTQYF. CDR3 DNA: TGCGCCAGCAGCCCAGGGCCCCCCGCGCACACAAATACGCAGTATTTT.

V and J are TRBV9 and TRBJ2-3; 10 positions match TRBD2. J gave up 5 bases and V 7 bases, and 7 bases lay outside the gene matches. Per germline, CDR1 SGDLS and CDR2 YYNGEE. The CDR3 extends over 14 amino acids. The CDR3: CASSQAGGQDTQYF. CDR3 nucleotide sequence: TGTGCCAGCTCCCAAGCGGGGGGGCAAGATACGCAGTATTTT.

The V call is TRBV4-3, the J call TRBJ2-7; the match to TRBD2 covers 14 bases. Trimming cost V 0 bases and J 1 base; bases outside gene matches: 17. Germline lookup yields CDR1 LGHNA and CDR2 YSLEER. This CDR3 region has 22 residues. In DNA, the CDR3 is TGCGCCAGCAGCCAAGAATTCCAGACAGGGGGGAGACTAGCGGGAGGGTCCTACGAGCAGTACTTC. Protein sequence: CASSQEFQTGGRLAGGSYEQYF.

The genes are TRBV10-3 and TRBJ2-5; D is possibly TRBD1 or TRBD2 (6 bases each). There are 16 residues in the CDR3. Germline V gene sequence: CDR1 ENHRY, CDR2 SYGVKD. The V end lost 4 bases, the J end lost 2 bases, and 17 bases lay between the germline ends. The CDR3 region is CAISGRGDANQETQYF. The CDR3 DNA reads TGTGCCATCAGTGGAAGGGGGGACGCAAATCAAGAGACCCAGTACTTC.

The chain links TRBV5-1 to TRBJ2-7; the D gene is possibly TRBD2 (5 bases). Trimming left V 1 base short and J 0 bases short, with 8 bases between. Germline V gene data show CDR1 as SGHRS and CDR2 as YFSETQ. This CDR3 is 14 amino acids long. The CDR3 region has the DNA TGCGCCAGCAGCTTGCGGGGAGTCTCCTACGAGCAGTACTTC. It translates to CASSLRGVSYEQYF.